This TCR beta chain was retrieved from a study of control samples from healthy donors and cancer patients. Measured with immunoSEQ multiplex PCR; TCRdb has only the in-frame clones, and not every one. The top ten hold 2% to 2.5% of the sample, which has 170,000 or so clones, approximately 92% seen once. Looked up from germline, CDR1 is SGHDN and CDR2 is FVKESK. V lost 4 bases and J lost 6, with 16 bases in between. The CDR3 runs to 15 residues. What was sequenced was blood. This sequence originates from a woman aged 40 to 50 in good health. V gene TRBV14 combines with J gene TRBJ2-1; D might be TRBD2 (5 bases). The CDR3 region has the DNA TGTGCCAGCAGCCCATTTGGTGGGAGAGCCAATGAGCAGTTCTTC. Residues: CASSPFGGRANEQFF.